This record looks at one TCR beta chain sequence and its context. CD8+ and CD4+ T cells from blood underwent TCR beta sequencing. RNA amounts of roughly 0.45 to 1 ug underwent reverse transcription with random hexamers. The TCR beta CDR3 was amplified by immunoSEQ multiplex PCR across 54 Vbeta, 13 Jbeta. TCRdb itself ran the immunoSEQ multiplex PCR reads through MiXCR, one entry per CDR3 protein. The data contain about 64,000 distinct CDR3 sequences, roughly 94% of them singletons. This sample stems from a study of CD8 T cells in Susac syndrome. Germline-derived CDR1 and CDR2 are SEHNR and FQNEAQ (reference sequence). CDR3 length: 13 residues. Trimming removed 2 bases at V and 1 base at J, with 6 bases between.

The gene calls are TRBV7-9 and TRBJ2-7; D remains ambiguous. Material: CD8+ T cells from PBMCs. The clonotype originates from a human donor with multiple sclerosis. The CDR3 region is CASSLTQSYEQYF. The CDR3 region has the DNA TGTGCCAGCAGCTTAACGCAATCCTACGAGCAGTACTTC. Looking up the rest from reference TRBV7-9 and TRBJ2-7 gives the full variable domain: DTGVSQNPRHKITKRGQNVTFRCDPISEHNRLYWYRQTLGQGPEFLTYFQNEAQLEKSRLLSDRFSAERPKGSFSTLEIQRTEQGDSAMYLCASSLTQSYEQYFGPGTRLTVT.